Following are 32 T cell receptor beta chains from one sample sequenced in a study of blood T cell repertoires in COVID-19. Data came from immunoSEQ multiplex PCR; TCRdb stores just in-frame clones and leaves some out. The sample has approximately 400,000 clones, about 89% seen once. Sequenced input: PBMCs or T cells enriched from blood (not recorded which). These receptors were obtained from a man between 25 and 39 years old who had recovered from COVID-19.

The V call is TRBV12-3 or TRBV12-4, the J call TRBJ2-3; D possibly corresponds to TRBD1 (6 bases). This CDR3 spans 13 amino acids. Trimming left V 5 bases short and J 8 bases short, with 14 bases between. Here the CDR3 DNA reads TGTGCCAGCAGTACACAGGGTAGGGTTACGCAGTATTTT. Amino acid sequence: CASSTQGRVTQYF.

This sequence joins TRBV4-3 and TRBJ1-1; TRBD1 is a possible D gene (5 bases). The germline gives CDR1 LGHNA, CDR2 YSLEER. V was clipped by 0 bases and J by 7 bases, with 15 bases between them. This CDR3 has 15 amino acids. CDR3 protein: CASSQDRGRVGEAFF. CDR3 nucleotide sequence: TGCGCCAGCAGCCAAGATAGGGGTCGGGTGGGTGAAGCTTTCTTT.

V gene TRBV2 combines with J gene TRBJ1-6; D not resolved. Germline CDR1 reads SNHLY; CDR2 reads FYNNEI. Trimming removed 8 bases from V and 4 bases from J, with 9 bases in between. The CDR3 spans 13 residues. CDR3 bases: TGTGCCAGCGAATCGGAGTATAATTCACCCCTCCACTTT. Its protein product is CASESEYNSPLHF.

The V gene is TRBV11-3, the J gene TRBJ2-5; the match to TRBD1 covers 12 bases. Losses at the gene ends were 3 bases for V and 4 bases for J; bases not matched to a gene: 3. The CDR3 sequence is 15 residues long. Germline V lookup: CDR1 SGHNT, CDR2 YENEEA. Here the CDR3 reads CASSLGQGARETQYF. CDR3 in DNA: TGTGCCAGCAGCTTGGGACAGGGGGCGAGAGAGACCCAGTACTTC.

The V gene is TRBV2, the J gene TRBJ2-5, with D perhaps TRBD2 (5 bases). The CDR3 is made up of 12 amino acids. Per the germline V gene, CDR1 is SNHLY and CDR2 is FYNNEI. V gave up 8 bases and J gave up 0 bases, with 7 bases separating them. CDR3 nucleotides: TGTGCCAGCGTGGACTACCAAGAGACCCAGTACTTC. As protein: CASVDYQETQYF.

V and J are TRBV5-6 and TRBJ1-5; maybe TRBD1 (6 bases). V was cut by 0 bases and J by 11 bases, with 12 bases left in between. Germline V CDR1 and CDR2: SGHDT, YYEEEE. This CDR3 region has 13 residues. As DNA, the CDR3 is TGTGCCAGCAGCTTGGGGGGGCTAGGAGCCCAGCATTTT. Translation gives CASSLGGLGAQHF.

The J gene is TRBJ2-3, the V gene TRBV20-1, with TRBD2 matching over 15 bases. J was trimmed by 0 bases and V by 3 bases; bases with no gene match: 7. CDR3 length: 18 amino acids. Germline-derived CDR1 and CDR2 are DFQATT and SNEGSKA (reference sequence). The CDR3 reads CSASSGLAGGTSTDTQYF. The CDR3 DNA follows: TGCAGTGCTAGTTCCGGACTAGCGGGGGGGACTAGCACAGATACGCAGTATTTT.

The rearrangement joins TRBV15 to TRBJ1-2; D may be TRBD1 (5 bases). The V end lost 3 bases, the J end lost 1 base, and 21 bases lay between the germline ends. CDR1 is LNHNV and CDR2 is YYDKDF in the germline V gene (reference sequence). This CDR3 comprises 18 residues. CDR3 sequence (DNA): TGTGCCACCAGCAGCTTTTTACAGGAGGGGACGTATAACTATGGCTACACCTTC. This codes for CATSSFLQEGTYNYGYTF.

The V call is TRBV5-1, the J call TRBJ2-7, with TRBD1 matching 8 bases. CDR1 is SGHRS, CDR2 YFSETQ, per germline. Trimming removed 6 bases from V and 3 bases from J; junction bases left unmatched: 17. This CDR3 comprises 17 residues. In DNA form, the CDR3 reads TGCGCCAGCACCGATGGCCCGGAACAAGGGACAGGCTACGAGCAGTACTTC. As protein: CASTDGPEQGTGYEQYF.

The gene calls are TRBV2 and TRBJ2-2; 7 bases line up with TRBD2. The CDR3 sequence is 15 residues long. CDR1 is SNHLY and CDR2 is FYNNEI in the germline V gene. The V and J ends lost 10 bases and 4 bases, in that order; junction bases with no gene match: 12. The DNA of the CDR3 is TGTGCCACCCTTGGGGGGGGAATGGGCACCGGGGAGCTGTTTTTT. It is translated as CATLGGGMGTGELFF.

V gene TRBV27 combines with J gene TRBJ1-2; 8 bases map to TRBD1. Germline-derived CDR1 and CDR2 are MNHEY and SMNVEV (reference sequence). This CDR3 is built from 14 residues. With 6 bases clipped from V and 2 bases from J, the junction kept 5 bases outside the gene matches. The CDR3, as DNA: TGTGCCAGCAGCTATACAGGGGGAAACTATGGCTACACCTTC. Translated, it gives CASSYTGGNYGYTF.

The J gene is TRBJ1-1, the V gene TRBV10-1, with a tentative D call TRBD1 (6 bases). CDR1 WNHNN and CDR2 SYGVQD come from the germline V gene (reference sequence). This CDR3 spans 15 amino acids. V lost 2 bases to trimming and J lost 0 bases, with 10 bases between them. For the CDR3, the DNA is TGCGCCAGCAGTGAGGGACAGACCATGAACACTGAAGCTTTCTTT. Translation: CASSEGQTMNTEAFF.

This chain uses TRBV4-1 with TRBJ2-5; no reliable D call. The CDR3 covers 14 residues. The germline V and J ends were trimmed by 0 bases and 2 bases, with 7 bases remaining between them. Germline CDR1 reads MGHRA; CDR2 reads YSYEKL. CDR3: CASSQDNLQETQYF. Written as DNA, the CDR3 is TGCGCCAGCAGCCAAGATAATCTACAAGAGACCCAGTACTTC.

In DNA form, the CDR3 reads TGTGCCAGCAGTTACCCTATTGGGGGCGGGGGGGAGCAGTTCTTC. This gives the protein CASSYPIGGGGEQFF. The chain links TRBV6-5 to TRBJ2-1; TRBD2 agrees at 8 bases. V was clipped by 2 bases and J by 10 bases; unmatched bases: 10. CDR1 MNHEY and CDR2 SVGAGI come from the germline V gene. The CDR3 is 15 residues long.

The DNA for the CDR3 is TGTGCCATCAGTGAGTCCGTGAACACCGGGGAGCTGTTTTTT. It codes for CAISESVNTGELFF. The V gene is TRBV10-3, the J gene TRBJ2-2; no firm D call. From germline, CDR1 is ENHRY and CDR2 SYGVKD. Trimming left V 0 bases short and J 1 base short, with 3 bases between. The length of the CDR3 is 14 residues.

The chain uses TRBV7-6 and TRBJ2-7; 7 bases fit TRBD2. The CDR3 has 14 residues. CDR1 and CDR2 (germline): SGHVS, FNYEAQ. The trim removed 5 bases at V and 5 bases at J, leaving 9 bases unmatched. This chain's CDR3 is CASSLSWTRNEQYF. The CDR3 nucleotides are TGTGCCAGCAGCCTGTCGTGGACTAGGAACGAGCAGTACTTC. The full variable domain, with the rest looked up from reference TRBV7-6 and TRBJ2-7, is GAGVSQSPRYKVTKRGQDVALRCDPISGHVSLYWYRQALGQGPEFLTYFNYEAQQDKSGLPNDRFSAERPEGSISTLTIQRTEQRDSAMYRCASSLSWTRNEQYFGPGTRLTVT.

This clone was detected once. The gene calls are TRBV5-1 and TRBJ2-1; D gene unclear. With 1 base removed from V and 0 bases from J, the gap between germline ends came to 11 bases. CDR3 length: 16 amino acids. Per the germline V gene, CDR1 is SGHRS and CDR2 is YFSETQ. CDR3 DNA sequence: TGCGCCAGCAGCTTGAGTATCCGGAGCTCCTACAATGAGCAGTTCTTC. Translated: CASSLSIRSSYNEQFF.

The chain carries TRBV2 and TRBJ2-1; TRBD1 might be the D (5 bases). CDR1 and CDR2 from the germline V gene are SNHLY and FYNNEI. This CDR3 comprises 14 residues. The germline V and J ends were trimmed by 8 bases and 3 bases, with 14 bases remaining between them. CDR3 nucleotide sequence: TGTGCCAGCGGGCGCAGGGTGAACTACAATGAGCAGTTCTTC. Translating it yields CASGRRVNYNEQFF.

The chain carries TRBV3-1 (or the pseudogene TRBV3-2) and TRBJ1-1, with D possibly being TRBD1 (5 bases). This CDR3 is built from 14 residues. Germline lookup yields CDR1 LGHDT and CDR2 YNNKEL (reference sequence). The germline V and J ends were trimmed by 2 bases and 4 bases, with 11 bases remaining between them. The CDR3 protein is CASSQQLRGTEAFF. The CDR3 DNA is TGTGCCAGCAGCCAACAGTTAAGGGGCACTGAAGCTTTCTTT.

The chain has TRBV3-1 (or the pseudogene TRBV3-2) and TRBJ2-5; 7 positions match TRBD2. This CDR3 is 14 amino acids long. CDR1 LGHDT and CDR2 YNNKEL come from the germline V gene (reference sequence). The V and J ends lost 1 base and 4 bases, in that order; junction bases with no gene match: 3. The CDR3 reads CASSQGEGRETQYF. The CDR3 DNA sequence: TGTGCCAGCAGCCAAGGGGAGGGGCGAGAGACCCAGTACTTC.

This rearrangement joins TRBV7-2 to TRBJ1-2, with a possible D match to TRBD1 (6 bases). V lost 5 bases and J lost 4, with 20 bases in between. CDR3 length: 16 amino acids. Germline V lookup: CDR1 SGHTA, CDR2 FQGNSA. The CDR3 region has the DNA TGTGCCAGCAGCCCACCCCCCCAGGGGCCCAGCTATGGCTACACCTTC. This gives the protein CASSPPPQGPSYGYTF.

The rearrangement joins TRBV7-9 to TRBJ2-5; possibly TRBD1 for D (5 bases). The CDR3 loop spans 15 amino acids. V was clipped by 5 bases and J by 4 bases, with 17 bases between them. Germline V lookup: CDR1 SEHNR, CDR2 FQNEAQ (reference sequence). DNA of the CDR3: TGTGCCAGCAGCCCCCCGGCAGGGCTCCTAGAGACCCAGTACTTC. Its protein product is CASSPPAGLLETQYF.

The V and J genes are TRBV5-1 and TRBJ2-1; D gene unclear. The germline gives CDR1 SGHRS, CDR2 YFSETQ. V lost 0 bases and J lost 8, with 12 bases in between. CDR3 length: 14 amino acids. Here the CDR3 reads CASSLGSGSDEQFF. The CDR3 DNA sequence: TGCGCCAGCAGCTTGGGTTCCGGGTCCGATGAGCAGTTCTTC.

For the CDR3, the DNA is TGTGCCAGCAGCTTGAGACAGGGGAACTCACCCCTCCACTTT. Its protein product is CASSLRQGNSPLHF. V and J are TRBV7-8 and TRBJ1-6; 8 positions match TRBD1. The CDR3 contains 14 residues. J was trimmed by 10 bases and V by 3 bases; bases with no gene match: 5. Germline-derived CDR1 and CDR2 are SGHVS and FQNEAQ.

The table lists this clone with a few counts. The chain couples TRBV6-2 or TRBV6-3 to TRBJ1-5; no reliable D call. The CDR3 totals 17 residues. V was trimmed by 3 bases and J by 5 bases, leaving 20 bases between them. Looked up from germline, CDR1 is MNHEY and CDR2 is SVGEGT. CDR3 bases: TGTGCCAGCAGTTATGCCCTGGCCACCGTTCAGTATCAGCCCCAGCATTTT. It translates to CASSYALATVQYQPQHF.

This clone was seen a few times. The rearrangement links TRBV6-5 to TRBJ1-1; tentatively, D is TRBD1 (6 bases). The CDR3 runs 13 residues. V dropped 11 bases and J dropped 2 bases, with 15 bases sitting between them. Germline assignment: CDR1 MNHEY and CDR2 SVGAGI. CDR3 residues: CAVQGSINTEAFF. CDR3 nucleotides: TGTGCCGTCCAGGGGTCTATAAACACTGAAGCTTTCTTT.

This chain links TRBV30 with TRBJ1-3, with TRBD1 as a possible D gene (6 bases). The V gene's germline CDR1 is GTSNPN and CDR2 SVGIG (reference sequence). The CDR3 has 15 amino acids. V gave up 5 bases and J gave up 8 bases, with 22 bases separating them. The DNA for the CDR3 is TGTGCCTGGTCCATGGGGGGGCCAGCCGTGGACACCATATATTTT. Translated: CAWSMGGPAVDTIYF.

This clone occurred a few times. J is TRBJ1-3 and V is TRBV30; D not resolved. The V gene lost 1 base and the J gene lost 3 bases, with 7 bases spanning the gap. Germline V gene sequence: CDR1 GTSNPN, CDR2 SVGIG (reference sequence). The CDR3 sequence is 13 residues long. The CDR3 DNA follows: TGTGCCTGGAGTGAGGACTTTGGAAACACCATATATTTT. This codes for CAWSEDFGNTIYF. The full variable domain, rest sourced from reference TRBV30 and TRBJ1-3, is SQTIHQWPATLVQPVGSPLSLECTVEGTSNPNLYWYRQAAGRGLQLLFYSVGIGQISSEVPQNLSASRPQDRQFILSSKKLLLSDSGFYLCAWSEDFGNTIYFGEGSWLTVV.

V and J are TRBV5-1 and TRBJ1-2; weak D call: TRBD1 (6 bases). Germline V gene sequence: CDR1 SGHRS, CDR2 YFSETQ. V gave up 0 bases and J gave up 10 bases, with 10 bases separating them. CDR3 size: 12 residues. The CDR3 spells CASSLDRDDYTF. CDR3 nucleotides: TGCGCCAGCAGCTTGGACAGGGATGACTACACCTTC. The full variable domain, its missing parts supplied by reference TRBV5-1 and TRBJ1-2, is KAGVTQTPRYLIKTRGQQVTLSCSPISGHRSVSWYQQTPGQGLQFLFEYFSETQRNKGNFPGRFSGRQFSNSRSEMNVSTLELGDSALYLCASSLDRDDYTFGSGTRLTVV.

This CDR3 is CASGPQGGTEAFF. The CDR3 nucleotides read TGTGCTAGTGGTCCCCAGGGGGGCACTGAAGCTTTCTTT. V is TRBV12-5 and J is TRBJ1-1; 7 nucleotides match TRBD1. The CDR3 extends over 13 amino acids. Germline assignment: CDR1 LGHNT and CDR2 FRNRAP. Trimming cost V 5 bases and J 4 bases; bases outside gene matches: 4.

The gene calls are TRBV19 and TRBJ1-1; D is undetermined. Germline CDR1 is LNHDA and CDR2 is SQIVND (reference sequence). V was pared by 5 bases and J by 11 bases, with 15 bases between. The CDR3 sequence is 12 residues long. In DNA form, the CDR3 reads TGTGCCAGTAGTCCGACACAGTTGGTGGCTTTCTTT. Protein product: CASSPTQLVAFF. The variable domain in full, completed from reference TRBV19 and TRBJ1-1, reads DGGITQSPKYLFRKEGQNVTLSCEQNLNHDAMYWYRQDPGQGLRLIYYSQIVNDFQKGDIAEGYSVSREKKESFPLTVTSAQKNPTAFYLCASSPTQLVAFFGQGTRLTVV.

This clone has only one observation. The rearrangement uses TRBV12-2 and TRBJ2-4; the D segment call TRBD2 is taken from the table without a DNA check. TRBV12-2 is flagged as a pseudogene. CDR3 length: 17 amino acids. The CDR3 nucleotides are TGTGCAAGTCGCTTAGCCCGGCCTCTCCGGGGCAAAAACATTCAGTACTTC. It specifies CASRLARPLRGKNIQYF.